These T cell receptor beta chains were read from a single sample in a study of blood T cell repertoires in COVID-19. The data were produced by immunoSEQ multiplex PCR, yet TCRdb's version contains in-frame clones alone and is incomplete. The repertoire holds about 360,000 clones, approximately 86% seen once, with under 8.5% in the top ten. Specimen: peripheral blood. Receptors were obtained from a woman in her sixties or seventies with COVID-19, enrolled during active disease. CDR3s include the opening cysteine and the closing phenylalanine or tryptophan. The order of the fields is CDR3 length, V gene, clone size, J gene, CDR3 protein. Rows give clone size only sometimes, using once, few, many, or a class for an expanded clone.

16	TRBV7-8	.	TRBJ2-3	CASSLRKSGAVDTQYF
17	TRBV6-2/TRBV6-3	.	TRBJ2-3	CASSYELELPSTDTQYF
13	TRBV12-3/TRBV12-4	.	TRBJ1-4	CASSLAENEKLFF
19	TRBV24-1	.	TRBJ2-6	CATSDPGGQEVTGANVLTF
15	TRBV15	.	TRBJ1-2	CATSRAGQGAYGYTF
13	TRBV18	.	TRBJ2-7	CASSPPPGGEQYF
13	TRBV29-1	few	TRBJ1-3	CSGRQGNGNTIYF
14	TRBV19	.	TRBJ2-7	CASSMRGASYEQYF
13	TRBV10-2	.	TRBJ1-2	CASTGKGNYGYTF
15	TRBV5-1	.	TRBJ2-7	CASGPGDRGGYEQYF
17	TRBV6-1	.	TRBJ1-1	CASSELGTAALNTEAFF
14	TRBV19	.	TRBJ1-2	CASSTHRDSSRYTF
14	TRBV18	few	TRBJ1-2	CASSPGTANYGYTF
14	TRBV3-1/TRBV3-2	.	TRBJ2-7	CASSQQLGSSEQYF
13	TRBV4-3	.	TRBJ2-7	CASSQRRGSEQYF
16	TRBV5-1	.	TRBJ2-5	CASSMGTSGGQETQYF
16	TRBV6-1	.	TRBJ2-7	CASSEASGTSTYEQYF
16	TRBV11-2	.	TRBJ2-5	CASSEGQRGLVETQYF
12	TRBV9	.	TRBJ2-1	CASSPRYNEQFF
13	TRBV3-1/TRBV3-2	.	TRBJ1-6	CASSQGQAVPLHF
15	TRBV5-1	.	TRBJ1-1	CASSSTVRGDTEAFF
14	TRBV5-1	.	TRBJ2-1	CASSLVQGVNEQFF
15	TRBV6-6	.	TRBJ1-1	CASSPLTGMNTEAFF
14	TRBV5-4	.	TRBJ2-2	CASSLGQKNGELFF
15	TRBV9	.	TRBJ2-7	CASSTRQGTAYEQYF
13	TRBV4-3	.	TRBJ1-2	CASSPGQFYGYTF
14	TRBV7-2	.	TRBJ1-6	CASSLQGGNSPLHF
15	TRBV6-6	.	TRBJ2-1	CASSWTSGAYNEQFF
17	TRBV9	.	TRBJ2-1	CASSTGTSGGSYNEQFF
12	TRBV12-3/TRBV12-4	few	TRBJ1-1	CASSSQGTEAFF
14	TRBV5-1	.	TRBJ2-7	CASSTSQGWYEQYF
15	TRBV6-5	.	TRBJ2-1	CASSLAGSSYNEQFF
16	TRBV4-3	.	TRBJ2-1	CASSQVLQGSYNEQFF
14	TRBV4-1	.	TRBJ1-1	CASSQTGIRTEAFF
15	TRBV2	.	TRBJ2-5	CASILERGRRETQYF
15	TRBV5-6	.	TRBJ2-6	CASTPTTSGANVLTF
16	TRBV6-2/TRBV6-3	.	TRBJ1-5	CASSHDINKSNQPQHF
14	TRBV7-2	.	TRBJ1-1	CASSYSQENTEAFF
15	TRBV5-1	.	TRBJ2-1	CASSWGLRSYNEQFF
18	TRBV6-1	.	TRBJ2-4	CASSEARRGEIAKNIQYF
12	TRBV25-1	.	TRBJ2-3	CASSTGTDTQYF
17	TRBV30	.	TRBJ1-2	CACLGIGTVMGRYGYTF
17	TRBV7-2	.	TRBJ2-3	CASSLYGGGALSDTQYF
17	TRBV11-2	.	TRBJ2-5	CASSLAPGQLIRETQYF
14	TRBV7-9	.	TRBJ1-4	CASVPWGDGEKLFF
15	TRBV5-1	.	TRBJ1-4	CASSLAMGSGGKLFF
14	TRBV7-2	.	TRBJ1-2	CASSLANRGRGYTF
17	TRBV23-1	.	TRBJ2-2	CASRGTGDTATTGELFF
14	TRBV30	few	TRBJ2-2	CAWSEFRVEGELFF
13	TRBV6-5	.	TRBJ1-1	CASSSGQYTEAFF
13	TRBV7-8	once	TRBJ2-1	CASSSRGPGEQFF
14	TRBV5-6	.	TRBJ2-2	CASSFDKNTGELFF
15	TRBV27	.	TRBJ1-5	CASRPTTGRGQPQHF
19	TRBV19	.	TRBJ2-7	CASSIGPGTGGFRTYEQYF